Listed here is a single T cell receptor beta chain. Its specificity is unknown. The CDR3 consists of 15 residues. V dropped 3 bases and J dropped 1 base, with 13 bases sitting between them. The germline gives CDR1 SEHNR, CDR2 FQNEAQ (reference sequence). These data originate in a study of cytomegalovirus exposure and HLA in healthy donors. With 60 Vbeta and 13 Jbeta primers, the PCR was carried out. The protocol was immunoSEQ multiplex PCR, while the TCRdb copy is restricted to in-frame clones and leaves out a portion. The sample totals tens of thousands of clones. General observations from the study: More than 15,000 TCR beta sequences were associated with HLA alleles at 0.05 false discovery rate in a later analysis.

The rearrangement joins TRBV7-9 to TRBJ2-7, with a possible D match to TRBD1 (5 bases). Sequenced material: PBMCs. This TCR came from a man in his late teens or twenties in good health and CMV-seropositive. In DNA, the CDR3 is TGTGCCAGCAGCTTCCAGGGTGGAAAGTCCTACGAGCAGTACTTC. It specifies CASSFQGGKSYEQYF.